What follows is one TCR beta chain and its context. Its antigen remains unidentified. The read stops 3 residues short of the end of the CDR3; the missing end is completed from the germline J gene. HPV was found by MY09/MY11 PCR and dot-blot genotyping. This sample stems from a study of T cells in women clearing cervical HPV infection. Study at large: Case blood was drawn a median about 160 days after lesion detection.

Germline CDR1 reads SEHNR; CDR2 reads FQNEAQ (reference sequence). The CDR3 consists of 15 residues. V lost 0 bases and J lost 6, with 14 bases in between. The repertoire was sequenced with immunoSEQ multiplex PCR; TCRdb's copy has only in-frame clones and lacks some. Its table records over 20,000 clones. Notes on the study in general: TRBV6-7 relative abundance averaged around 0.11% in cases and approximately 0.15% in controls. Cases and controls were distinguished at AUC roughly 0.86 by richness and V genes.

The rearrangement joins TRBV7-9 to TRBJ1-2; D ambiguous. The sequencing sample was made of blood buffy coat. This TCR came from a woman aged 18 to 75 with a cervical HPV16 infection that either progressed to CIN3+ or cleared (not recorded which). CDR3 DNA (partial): TGTGCCAGCAGCTTAGCCGGGTCAGCCGGTCATGGC. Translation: CASSLAGSAGHG. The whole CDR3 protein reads CASSLAGSAGHGYTF.